These 13 T cell receptor beta chains originate from one sample sequenced in a study of blood T cell repertoires in COVID-19 (dated by TCRdb to the early 2020s). Receptor amplification or capture employed the immunoSEQ multiplex PCR assay. TCRdb took over this immuneACCESS table, retaining in-frame rearrangements with V and J assigned. Such tables are incomplete; in checked studies, under half of the missing clones stem from an unresolved V gene, and the remainder is unexplained. The sample profile shows approximately 250,000 clones; about nine tenths of them were found once. The ten largest clonotypes hold over 3.5% of the sample. Input material: PBMCs or T cells enriched from blood (not recorded which). The receptors were sampled from a woman aged 25 to 39 with acute COVID-19.

The chain links TRBV4-1 to TRBJ2-1; TRBD1 matches 8 bases. Germline V lookup: CDR1 MGHRA, CDR2 YSYEKL. The CDR3 is 15 residues long. After removal of 1 base from V and 7 bases from J, the junction contained 6 bases not matched to a gene. For the CDR3, the DNA is TGCGCCAGCAGCCAAGGCCAGGGGGCTGGGAATGAGCAGTTCTTC. This translates into CASSQGQGAGNEQFF.

V usage is TRBV5-3 and J usage is TRBJ1-3; D possibly corresponds to TRBD1 (5 bases). TRBV5-3 is given ORF status, its function remaining uncertain. Trimming shortened V by 2 bases and J by 4 bases, and 13 bases separated the two germline ends. The CDR3 extends over 15 amino acids. The CDR3 DNA is TGTGCCAGAAGCTTAATAGGGGCTGGCGGAAACACCATATATTTT. Translated, it gives CARSLIGAGGNTIYF.

The rearrangement links TRBV2 to TRBJ2-7, with TRBD1 matching 11 bases. Germline values: CDR1 SNHLY, CDR2 FYNNEI. This CDR3 is built from 13 residues. The trim removed 10 bases at V and 5 bases at J, leaving 7 bases unmatched. In nucleotides, the CDR3 is TGTGCCAAGGAAGGGGACAGGGGGAACGAGCAGTACTTC. As protein: CAKEGDRGNEQYF.

The chain has TRBV30 and TRBJ2-7; maybe TRBD2 (6 bases). V was shortened by 7 bases and J by 5 bases, with 21 bases between the two germline ends. Germline V gene data show CDR1 as GTSNPN and CDR2 as SVGIG (reference sequence). The length of the CDR3 is 14 residues. CDR3 DNA: TGTGCCTCCAATAGGAGGGATATATCCCACGAGCAGTACTTC. Its protein product is CASNRRDISHEQYF.

The chain carries TRBV18 and TRBJ1-1; 8 positions match TRBD1. The CDR3 loop spans 15 amino acids. Germline lookup yields CDR1 KGHSH and CDR2 LQKENI. With 4 bases clipped from V and 0 bases from J, the junction kept 4 bases outside the gene matches. The CDR3 reads CASSQYRGVNTEAFF. For the CDR3, the DNA is TGTGCCAGCTCACAATACAGGGGGGTGAACACTGAAGCTTTCTTT.

This clone is a singleton in its sample. The chain links TRBV6-1 to TRBJ1-3, with D unresolved. V shed 1 base and J shed 7 bases, with 8 bases lying between them. The CDR3 has 13 amino acids. Germline CDR1 is MNHNS and CDR2 is SASEGT. The CDR3 sequence is CASSEGIGNTIYF. CDR3 sequence (DNA): TGTGCCAGCAGTGAAGGCATCGGGAACACCATATATTTT.

This chain uses TRBV2 with TRBJ2-1; tentative D call: TRBD2 (5 bases). The germline V and J ends were trimmed by 2 bases and 6 bases, with 11 bases remaining between them. Germline V gene sequence: CDR1 SNHLY, CDR2 FYNNEI. The CDR3 contains 14 residues. CDR3 amino acids: CASSESRGGNEQFF. The CDR3 DNA follows: TGTGCCAGCAGTGAATCCCGCGGAGGCAATGAGCAGTTCTTC. Full variable domain (missing parts from reference TRBV2 and TRBJ2-1): EPEVTQTPSHQVTQMGQEVILRCVPISNHLYFYWYRQILGQKVEFLVSFYNNEISEKSEIFDDQFSVERPDGSNFTLKIRSTKLEDSAMYFCASSESRGGNEQFFGPGTRLTVL.

This clone has just one count. J is TRBJ2-1 and V is TRBV6-5; maybe TRBD2 (6 bases). The CDR3 covers 14 residues. Germline V gene sequence: CDR1 MNHEY, CDR2 SVGAGI. V lost 8 bases, J lost 0 bases, and 11 bases lay in between. CDR3 in DNA: TGTGCCAGCCGCGGGGCTAGCTCCTACAATGAGCAGTTCTTC. Translating gives CASRGASSYNEQFF.

The rearrangement joins TRBV19 to TRBJ1-1; the match to TRBD1 covers 8 bases. CDR1 and CDR2 (germline): LNHDA, SQIVND (reference sequence). CDR3 length: 15 amino acids. V lost 4 bases and J lost 7; bases outside the gene matches: 11. CDR3 sequence (DNA): TGTGCCAGTAGTAACCCCGGACAGGGAACGAGTGAAGCTTTCTTT. Amino acid sequence: CASSNPGQGTSEAFF.

This sequence joins TRBV15 and TRBJ2-3; 12 bases fit TRBD2. The CDR3 is 19 residues long. After removal of 1 base from V and 5 bases from J, the junction contained 13 bases not matched to a gene. Germline V gives CDR1 LNHNV, CDR2 YYDKDF (reference sequence). The CDR3 DNA is TGTGCCACCAGCAGAGCCGGCCTACCTAGCGGGAGGGCCGTAGATACGCAGTATTTT. Encoded protein: CATSRAGLPSGRAVDTQYF.

The V and J genes are TRBV7-8 and TRBJ1-5, with 8 bases lining up with TRBD1. Germline CDR1 and CDR2: SGHVS and FQNEAQ. V was clipped by 0 bases and J by 6 bases; unmatched bases: 7. CDR3 size: 16 residues. This chain's CDR3 is CASSLAPQGVVQPQHF. DNA of the CDR3: TGTGCCAGCAGCTTAGCCCCACAGGGGGTGGTTCAGCCCCAGCATTTT.

This chain joins TRBV18 and TRBJ2-3; possibly TRBD2 for D (6 bases). The CDR3 covers 16 residues. Germline-derived CDR1 and CDR2 are KGHSH and LQKENI. Trimming cost V 1 base and J 1 base, with 12 bases left between them. The CDR3 protein is CASSPLAAGGTDTQYF. The CDR3 bases are TGTGCCAGCTCACCACTAGCGGCTGGGGGCACAGATACGCAGTATTTT.

This chain joins TRBV7-2 and TRBJ2-7, with 8 bases that match TRBD1. The V gene's germline CDR1 is SGHTA and CDR2 FQGNSA. The CDR3 length is 15 residues. V lost 5 bases and J lost 3; bases outside the gene matches: 9. The CDR3 protein is CASSPRPGQVYEQYF. CDR3 DNA: TGTGCCAGCAGCCCTAGACCGGGACAGGTCTACGAGCAGTACTTC.